The 20 T cell receptor beta chains in this list originate from one sample, sequenced in a study of T cells in Graves' hyperthyroidism and ophthalmopathy. Amplified TCR beta CDR3 regions derived from RNA transcripts. An initial round of RT-PCR targeting the TCR CDR3 relied on the HTBI primer set. TCRdb re-derived calls from the multiplex PCR reads in MiXCR, one entry per CDR3 protein. This sample yields 300,000 to 450,000 distinct CDR3 sequences, of which 11% to 15% are seen a single time; more than 9.5% belongs to the top ten. Input material: blood. Every receptor here comes from a woman aged 60-70 years with Graves' hyperthyroidism.

The V call is TRBV29-1, the J call TRBJ2-7; TRBD1 agrees at 12 bases. J gave up 6 bases and V 6 bases, and 12 bases lay outside the gene matches. The CDR3 runs to 15 residues. Germline CDR1 is SQVTM and CDR2 is ANQGSEA. The CDR3 DNA reads as TGCAGCGTGGCTATTAGGGGACAGGGGGCGCGCGAGCAGTACTTC. This gives the protein CSVAIRGQGAREQYF.

This clonotype has a handful of counts. Given a much more abundant clone one base away, this may be a read error. The CDR3 loop reads CASSTLSGTGTGTQYF. In DNA, the CDR3 is TGTGCCAGCAGCACACTTAGCGGGACTGGCACAGGTACGCAGTATTTT. J is TRBJ2-3 and V is TRBV7-9; 8 positions match TRBD2. Germline CDR1 and CDR2: SEHNR and FQNEAQ (reference sequence). The CDR3 loop spans 16 amino acids.

This clonotype was counted many times. V is TRBV2 and J is TRBJ2-2; no definite D call. The ends were cut back, 1 base at V and 3 bases at J, with 6 bases in the middle. This CDR3 comprises 14 residues. Germline CDR1 is SNHLY and CDR2 is FYNNEI. The CDR3 protein is CASSEVLDTGELFF. The CDR3 DNA reads as TGTGCCAGCAGTGAAGTCCTTGACACCGGGGAGCTGTTTTTT.

This clonotype was counted many times. This sequence joins TRBV9 and TRBJ2-5; 13 bases align to TRBD2. Trimming took 0 bases from V and 3 from J; bases not matched to a gene: 5. The CDR3 sequence is 17 residues long. CDR1 and CDR2 (germline): SGDLS, YYNGEE. CDR3 loop: CASSVEVGLAGEETQYF. The CDR3 DNA sequence: TGTGCCAGCAGCGTAGAAGTAGGACTAGCGGGAGAAGAGACCCAGTACTTC.

This clonotype was detected ten times or more. The V call is TRBV2, the J call TRBJ2-2; TRBD1 matches 7 bases. Germline V gene lookup returns CDR1 SNHLY and CDR2 FYNNEI. This CDR3 region has 15 residues. Trimming at V came to 6 bases and at J to 1 base, leaving 5 bases not matched to a gene. As DNA, the CDR3 is TGTGCCAGCAGGGGGGACAGCGGGAACACCGGGGAGCTGTTTTTT. Translating it yields CASRGDSGNTGELFF.

This clonotype was picked up many times. The CDR3 nucleotides are TGTGCCAGCTCACCACCGTCTTCCGGAGGGTACAATGAGCAGTTCTTC. Translated: CASSPPSSGGYNEQFF. This chain joins TRBV18 and TRBJ2-1; maybe TRBD2 (6 bases). Per germline, CDR1 KGHSH and CDR2 LQKENI. The germline V and J ends were trimmed by 0 bases and 4 bases, with 13 bases remaining between them. This CDR3 is built from 16 residues.

There are many counts of this clonotype. The chain uses TRBV11-2 and TRBJ1-3; tentative D call: TRBD1 (5 bases). The germline V gene has CDR1 SGHAT and CDR2 FQNNGV. Trimming stripped 3 bases from V and 0 bases from J, with 6 bases between. The CDR3 is 14 amino acids. CDR3 sequence (DNA): TGTGCCAGCAGCTTGACAGACTCTGGAAACACCATATATTTT. This sequence encodes CASSLTDSGNTIYF.

A remark on this clonotype: A read error is possible here, since a much larger clone lies one base away. J is TRBJ2-7 and V is TRBV12-3 or TRBV12-4, with TRBD2 as a possible D gene (6 bases). The CDR3 extends over 15 amino acids. The germline V and J ends were trimmed by 6 bases and 4 bases, with 19 bases remaining between them. The CDR3, as DNA: TGTGCCAGCAGGGGAGCCGGGAGTAGCGGATACGAGCAGTACTTC. Residues: CASRGAGSSGYEQYF.

This clonotype was seen repeatedly, ten times or more. The V gene is TRBV28, the J gene TRBJ1-1; tentative D call: TRBD1 (5 bases). The germline V and J ends were trimmed by 3 bases and 4 bases, with 12 bases remaining between them. The CDR3 has 14 residues. Per germline, CDR1 MDHEN and CDR2 SYDVKM. CDR3 protein: CASSFRGGGTEAFF. In nucleotides, the CDR3 is TGTGCCAGCAGTTTTCGGGGCGGGGGCACTGAAGCTTTCTTT.

V usage is TRBV24-1 and J usage is TRBJ2-1; 10 bases agree with TRBD1. The CDR3 is 17 amino acids. Trimming removed 5 bases from V and 2 bases from J; junction bases left unmatched: 8. Germline CDR1 reads KGHDR; CDR2 reads SFDVKD. The CDR3 DNA sequence: TGTGCCACCAGTGCCCGACAGGGGGCCGGGGCCTACAATGAGCAGTTCTTC. It codes for CATSARQGAGAYNEQFF.

This clonotype was observed many times. The CDR3 is CASSRTGGEAYEQYF. In nucleotides, the CDR3 is TGTGCCAGCTCACGGACAGGGGGCGAGGCCTACGAGCAGTACTTC. The chain is built from TRBV18 and TRBJ2-7, with TRBD1 matching over 11 bases. V shed 4 bases and J 2 bases; nucleotides not matched to a gene: 4. In germline, CDR1 is KGHSH, CDR2 LQKENI. This CDR3 is built from 15 residues.

The table lists this clonotype with many counts. The chain uses TRBV30 and TRBJ1-3; D uncertain. The germline V gene has CDR1 GTSNPN and CDR2 SVGIG (reference sequence). V lost 0 bases, J lost 7 bases, and 10 bases lay in between. The CDR3 is 13 amino acids. The DNA of the CDR3 is TGTGCCTGGAGTGTGGTCTTGACGAACACCATATATTTT. Its protein is CAWSVVLTNTIYF.

This clonotype appeared many times. This rearrangement joins TRBV20-1 to TRBJ1-5; 7 bases fit TRBD1. The CDR3 is made up of 13 amino acids. V dropped 5 bases and J dropped 5; count of bases not matched to a gene: 6. Looked up from germline, CDR1 is DFQATT and CDR2 is SNEGSKA (reference sequence). The CDR3 sequence is CSAVVTGDQPQHF. The CDR3 nucleotides read TGCAGTGCTGTGGTAACAGGGGATCAGCCCCAGCATTTT.

This clonotype was picked up many times. The chain carries TRBV28 and TRBJ1-5; tentatively, D is TRBD1 (6 bases). Deletions cut 6 bases from V and 9 bases from J, with 15 bases between. The length of the CDR3 is 13 residues. Germline V gene lookup returns CDR1 MDHEN and CDR2 SYDVKM. The CDR3 nucleotides read TGTGCCAGCAGCCTGACAGGAGATGGGCCCCAGCATTTT. Its translation is CASSLTGDGPQHF.

On this clonotype itself: Just one base apart from a much larger clone, this may be a read error. V usage is TRBV9 and J usage is TRBJ2-7, with D hard to call. Looked up from germline, CDR1 is SGDLS and CDR2 is YYNGEE. The CDR3 runs 16 residues. The ends were cut back, 0 bases at V and 7 bases at J, with 20 bases in the middle. The CDR3 coding sequence is TGTGCCAGCAGCGTAGCGGGCTCGATGGAGTTCTATGAGCAGTACTTC. Its protein is CASSVAGSMEFYEQYF.

This clonotype was picked up many times. The rearrangement uses TRBV20-1 and TRBJ2-1; TRBD2 aligns across 12 bases. V was pared by 5 bases and J by 4 bases, with 9 bases of the junction left unmatched. The CDR3 contains 16 residues. Germline lookup yields CDR1 DFQATT and CDR2 SNEGSKA (reference sequence). The CDR3 here is CSAPGALAGGYNEQFF. The CDR3 bases are TGCAGTGCTCCAGGGGCCCTAGCGGGAGGGTACAATGAGCAGTTCTTC.

On this clonotype itself: Lacking the conserved final phenylalanine or tryptophan, this CDR3 likely reflects a read error. The J gene is TRBJ2-2, the V gene TRBV5-1; 7 bases line up with TRBD1. The CDR3 has 15 residues. The V gene end was trimmed by 4 bases and the J gene end by 1 base; junction bases not matched to a gene: 4. In germline, CDR1 is SGHRS, CDR2 YFSETQ. The CDR3 here is CASSVWTGNTGELFS. In DNA form, the CDR3 reads TGCGCCAGCAGCGTATGGACAGGGAACACCGGGGAGCTGTTTTCT.

This clonotype was picked up a small number of times. The chain uses TRBV10-1 and TRBJ2-7, with 8 bases fitting TRBD1. The V and J ends lost 2 bases and 7 bases, in that order; junction bases with no gene match: 4. Germline values: CDR1 WNHNN, CDR2 SYGVQD (reference sequence). CDR3 length: 13 amino acids. The DNA of the CDR3 is TGCGCCAGCAGTGAGCGGACAGGGAGTGAGCAGTACTTC. Protein sequence: CASSERTGSEQYF.

This clonotype has at least ten counts. V gene TRBV12-3 or TRBV12-4 combines with J gene TRBJ2-7, with a weak D call TRBD2 (5 bases). Trimming pared 5 bases from V and 2 bases from J, leaving 13 bases between. This CDR3 is built from 14 residues. The CDR3 bases are TGTGCCAGCAGTATCCAAGCGGCCCCCTACGAGCAGTACTTC. Translation gives CASSIQAAPYEQYF.

This clonotype was detected many times. The genes are TRBV3-1 and TRBJ2-1; possible D gene TRBD1, 5 bases. Trimming left V 0 bases short and J 0 bases short, with 12 bases between. The CDR3 totals 17 residues. Germline values: CDR1 LGHDT, CDR2 YNNKEL (reference sequence). The CDR3 sequence: CASSQELVRASYNEQFF. The CDR3 DNA reads TGTGCCAGCAGCCAAGAACTGGTCAGGGCCTCCTACAATGAGCAGTTCTTC.